This T cell receptor beta chain was recorded in a study of T cell clonality in common variable immunodeficiency. Points from the study as a whole: Shared TCRbeta clones were fewer between CVID subjects than controls.

This clone was seen a few times. Antigen specificity is unknown. A single base separates this from a much larger clone, so it may be a read error. The CDR3 end falls 3 residues outside the read, so it is completed with the germline J gene. Sequencing used immunoSEQ multiplex PCR; TCRdb keeps in-frame clones, though not all of them. This sample comprises about 28,000 clones, none seen once only. The length of the CDR3 is 13 residues. CDR1 is SEHNR and CDR2 is FQNEAQ in the germline V gene (reference sequence). Donors gave 5 to 8 ml heparinized peripheral whole blood. Sequencing was carried out using peripheral blood mononuclear cells. V is TRBV7-9 and J is TRBJ2-3; D is unclear. This TCR derives from a person aged 18-70 years in good health. CDR3 DNA (partial): TGTTCCAGCAGCCCCCCGAGCACAGATACG. It is translated as CSSSPPSTDT. Given in full, the CDR3 is CSSSPPSTDTQYF. The full variable domain, rest sourced from reference TRBV7-9 and TRBJ2-3, is DTGVSQNPRHKITKRGQNVTFRCDPISEHNRLYWYRQTLGQGPEFLTYFQNEAQLEKSRLLSDRFSAERPKGSFSTLEIQRTEQGDSAMYLCSSSPPSTDTQYFGPGTRLTVL.